These 24 T cell receptor beta chains came from one sample sequenced in a study of graft-versus-host responses after intestinal transplantation. Method: immunoSEQ multiplex PCR; TCRdb's copy keeps in-frame clones and lacks some. The repertoire has 77,000 or so clones, approximately 90% of them found once; the top ten carry approximately 0.7%. Material: PBMCs, obtained 98 days after intestinal transplantation. These receptors came from a human patient who received an intestinal transplant, so some T cells may come from the graft donor.

The chain combines TRBV29-1 with TRBJ1-1; no clear D gene. The ends were cut back, 2 bases at V and 0 bases at J, with 10 bases in the middle. The CDR3 totals 14 residues. The germline gives CDR1 SQVTM, CDR2 ANQGSEA. The CDR3 coding sequence is TGCAGCGTTGAATCAGACAACCTGAACACTGAAGCTTTCTTT. The encoded protein is CSVESDNLNTEAFF.

This chain links TRBV5-1 with TRBJ2-7; 9 nucleotides line up with TRBD1. This CDR3 spans 15 amino acids. CDR1 is SGHRS and CDR2 is YFSETQ in the germline V gene. With V trimmed by 5 bases and J by 4 bases, 10 bases remained unmatched. The CDR3 sequence is CASSRPGQGLYEQYF. Here the CDR3 DNA reads TGCGCCAGCAGTCGCCCGGGACAGGGTTTATACGAGCAGTACTTC.

The table lists this clone with a few counts. This chain connects TRBV5-6 to TRBJ2-1, with D hard to call. Trimming removed 2 bases from V and 3 bases from J, with 6 bases in between. Germline V gene sequence: CDR1 SGHDT, CDR2 YYEEEE. The CDR3 is 13 residues long. For the CDR3, the DNA is TGTGCCAGCAGCTTCGACGACTACAATGAGCAGTTCTTC. Protein: CASSFDDYNEQFF.

The chain links TRBV4-1 to TRBJ2-7; perhaps D is TRBD1 or TRBD2 (5 bases each). CDR1 and CDR2 from the germline V gene are MGHRA and YSYEKL. Trimming pared 1 base from V and 2 bases from J, leaving 12 bases between. CDR3 length: 15 residues. The DNA for the CDR3 is TGCGCCAGCAGCCAAGGTCAGGGAGTACCCTACGAGCAGTACTTC. Encoded protein: CASSQGQGVPYEQYF.

The chain recombines TRBV29-1 with TRBJ2-1; tentative D call: TRBD1 (5 bases). The CDR3 sequence is 14 residues long. The germline V gene encodes CDR1 SQVTM and CDR2 ANQGSEA. Trimming cost V 4 bases and J 5 bases, with 15 bases left between them. CDR3 nucleotides: TGCAGCGTTGGGGCGGCCAGGGAAGACAATGAGCAGTTCTTC. Protein sequence: CSVGAAREDNEQFF.

The J gene is TRBJ1-5, the V gene TRBV6-5, with 7 bases aligning to TRBD1. This CDR3 is 15 amino acids long. Germline V gene sequence: CDR1 MNHEY, CDR2 SVGAGI. Trimming at V came to 5 bases and at J to 6 bases, leaving 10 bases not matched to a gene. The DNA of the CDR3 is TGTGCCAGCAGTCCTTACGGGGCAGGGGGTCAGCCCCAGCATTTT. Its protein product is CASSPYGAGGQPQHF.

The chain is built from TRBV13 and TRBJ2-7, with D maybe TRBD1 (6 bases). Trimming pared 5 bases from V and 7 bases from J, leaving 18 bases between. The CDR3 length is 14 residues. Germline CDR1 reads PRHDT; CDR2 reads FYEKMQ (reference sequence). The CDR3 here is CASSQGHPPLEQYF. CDR3 in DNA: TGTGCCAGCAGCCAGGGACACCCTCCCCTGGAGCAGTACTTC. The variable domain in full, with the rest retrieved from reference TRBV13 and TRBJ2-7, is AAGVIQSPRHLIKEKRETATLKCYPIPRHDTVYWYQQGPGQDPQFLISFYEKMQSDKGSIPDRFSAQQFSDYHSELNMSSLELGDSALYFCASSQGHPPLEQYFGPGTRLTVT.

The chain has TRBV19 and TRBJ1-1, with D possibly matching TRBD1 (6 bases). Germline CDR1 reads LNHDA; CDR2 reads SQIVND (reference sequence). The CDR3 totals 15 residues. V lost 3 bases, J lost 3 bases, and 14 bases lay in between. The CDR3 nucleotides are TGTGCCAGTAGTATGATTAAGGGGGGGTACACTGAAGCTTTCTTT. Residues: CASSMIKGGYTEAFF.

This clone was counted a single time. This chain connects TRBV6-1 to TRBJ1-3; 7 bases line up with TRBD1. CDR1 and CDR2 from the germline V gene are MNHNS and SASEGT. This CDR3 region has 15 residues. With 6 bases clipped from V and 4 bases from J, the junction kept 9 bases outside the gene matches. CDR3 amino acids: CASSSTPGQGNTIYF. CDR3 nucleotide sequence: TGTGCCAGCAGCTCCACTCCGGGACAGGGAAACACCATATATTTT.

J is TRBJ2-3 and V is TRBV2; 7 bases are a match to TRBD2. CDR3 length equals 15 residues. Germline assignment: CDR1 SNHLY and CDR2 FYNNEI. Trimming at V came to 3 bases and at J to 0 bases, leaving 3 bases not matched to a gene. The CDR3 region is CASSDPSGSTDTQYF. For the CDR3, the DNA is TGTGCCAGCAGTGACCCTAGCGGTAGCACAGATACGCAGTATTTT. Based on the CDR3 plus reference TRBV2 and TRBJ2-3, the full variable domain is EPEVTQTPSHQVTQMGQEVILRCVPISNHLYFYWYRQILGQKVEFLVSFYNNEISEKSEIFDDQFSVERPDGSNFTLKIRSTKLEDSAMYFCASSDPSGSTDTQYFGPGTRLTVL.

V and J are TRBV19 and TRBJ2-2; D remains ambiguous. Germline CDR1 reads LNHDA; CDR2 reads SQIVND (reference sequence). The CDR3 has 13 amino acids. V was cut by 2 bases and J by 6 bases, with 7 bases left in between. The CDR3 protein is CASSIFRSGELFF. The DNA for the CDR3 is TGTGCCAGTAGTATATTTAGGTCCGGGGAGCTGTTTTTT.

This clone was recorded once. The rearrangement joins TRBV10-3 to TRBJ2-1; D unresolved. Trimming shortened V by 9 bases and J by 8 bases, and 14 bases separated the two germline ends. CDR3 length: 12 residues. Germline V lookup: CDR1 ENHRY, CDR2 SYGVKD. CDR3 sequence (DNA): TGTGCCATAACTACAAGAGGTGATGAGCAGTTCTTC. This sequence encodes CAITTRGDEQFF.

The chain employs TRBV27 and TRBJ1-5; TRBD1 matches 8 bases. V was pared by 5 bases and J by 4 bases, with 10 bases of the junction left unmatched. The CDR3 loop spans 16 amino acids. Germline CDR1 reads MNHEY; CDR2 reads SMNVEV (reference sequence). Here the CDR3 DNA reads TGTGCCAGCAGTATACGACAGGGGTTGGGGAATCAGCCCCAGCATTTT. Its protein is CASSIRQGLGNQPQHF.

This chain connects TRBV27 to TRBJ2-3, with 9 positions matching TRBD1. Germline CDR1 is MNHEY and CDR2 is SMNVEV (reference sequence). Trimming cost V 2 bases and J 2 bases; bases outside gene matches: 5. The CDR3 covers 16 residues. CDR3 in amino acids: CASSLGTGIPTDTQYF. The CDR3 DNA is TGTGCCAGCAGTTTAGGGACAGGGATCCCCACAGATACGCAGTATTTT.

DNA of the CDR3: TGTGCCACGAGCGGGGGAAGCTCCTACAATGAGCAGTTCTTC. This sequence encodes CATSGGSSYNEQFF. The V gene is TRBV27, the J gene TRBJ2-1; 8 positions match TRBD2. CDR3 length: 14 residues. Germline V gene lookup returns CDR1 MNHEY and CDR2 SMNVEV (reference sequence). V dropped 10 bases and J dropped 0; count of bases not matched to a gene: 5.

The chain is built from TRBV6-5 and TRBJ1-5; perhaps TRBD1 as D (5 bases). Germline CDR1 is MNHEY and CDR2 is SVGAGI. Trimming took off 4 bases at V and 2 bases at J, with 9 bases between the two ends. This CDR3 has 14 amino acids. The CDR3 DNA is TGTGCCAGCAGTTCATCGGGGGGCAATCAGCCCCAGCATTTT. It specifies CASSSSGGNQPQHF.

The genes are TRBV7-2 and TRBJ2-7; 8 bases map to TRBD1. This CDR3 contains 14 residues. Germline CDR1 and CDR2: SGHTA and FQGNSA. V was clipped by 1 base and J by 3 bases; unmatched bases: 2. CDR3: CASSLGGQGYEQYF. The CDR3 DNA follows: TGTGCCAGCAGCTTAGGAGGACAGGGCTACGAGCAGTACTTC.

There are a few counts of this clone. The chain uses TRBV19 and TRBJ2-5; a possible D gene is TRBD1 (5 bases). The CDR3 extends over 14 amino acids. CDR1 is LNHDA, CDR2 SQIVND, per germline (reference sequence). V lost 9 bases and J 5 bases, leaving 19 bases between the germline ends. The chain's CDR3 is CASRGSGSVETQYF. The CDR3 DNA sequence: TGTGCCAGCAGAGGTTCAGGGTCCGTCGAGACCCAGTACTTC.

The V call is TRBV28, the J call TRBJ2-1; TRBD2 matches 10 bases. With 7 bases clipped from V and 6 bases from J, the junction kept 18 bases outside the gene matches. This CDR3 region has 18 residues. Germline values: CDR1 MDHEN, CDR2 SYDVKM. This CDR3 reads CASTPLGPSGREGNEQFF. The CDR3 coding sequence is TGTGCCAGCACCCCCCTGGGGCCTAGCGGGAGAGAGGGCAATGAGCAGTTCTTC.

This chain uses TRBV9 with TRBJ2-1; D is undetermined. CDR1 SGDLS and CDR2 YYNGEE come from the germline V gene. V was shortened by 3 bases and J by 12 bases, with 7 bases between the two germline ends. The CDR3 extends over 10 amino acids. Written as DNA, the CDR3 is TGTGCCAGCAGCGGCGCGAGGCAGTTCTTC. Protein sequence: CASSGARQFF.

This chain uses TRBV7-9 with TRBJ1-1, with D perhaps TRBD1 (5 bases). Trimming took off 0 bases at V and 5 bases at J, with 7 bases between the two ends. The CDR3 consists of 13 residues. Germline CDR1 SEHNR, CDR2 FQNEAQ (reference sequence). Here the CDR3 DNA reads TGTGCCAGCAGCTTAGCTTGGGGGACTGAAGCTTTCTTT. Its protein is CASSLAWGTEAFF.

J is TRBJ2-3 and V is TRBV7-8; D gene ambiguous. V shed 5 bases and J shed 3 bases, with 6 bases lying between them. Germline-derived CDR1 and CDR2 are SGHVS and FQNEAQ. The CDR3 length is 12 residues. The DNA of the CDR3 is TGTGCCAGCAGCCCCTTTACAGATACGCAGTATTTT. This encodes CASSPFTDTQYF.

The chain uses TRBV5-6 and TRBJ2-2, with 7 bases that match TRBD1. This CDR3 is 15 amino acids long. CDR1 is SGHDT and CDR2 is YYEEEE in the germline V gene. J gave up 3 bases and V 4 bases, and 6 bases lay outside the gene matches. Here the CDR3 DNA reads TGTGCCAGCAGCCCCGACAGGGTGTACACCGGGGAGCTGTTTTTT. This encodes CASSPDRVYTGELFF.

This clone was detected a few times. The V call is TRBV4-1, the J call TRBJ2-7, with D unresolved. V was shortened by 0 bases and J by 3 bases, with 6 bases between the two germline ends. Germline V lookup: CDR1 MGHRA, CDR2 YSYEKL. CDR3 length: 13 amino acids. The CDR3 is CASSQERRYEQYF. In DNA form, the CDR3 reads TGCGCCAGCAGCCAAGAACGGCGCTACGAGCAGTACTTC.